The clone carrying this T cell receptor beta chain occurred a few times. Its antigen remains unknown. TCRdb ran MiXCR on the RT-PCR reads and lists one entry per CDR3 protein. The profile covers hundreds of thousands of distinct CDR3 sequences, with roughly 20% appearing a single time and roughly a tenth taken by the ten largest. V shed 6 bases, J shed 4 bases, and the junction held 7 bases outside the gene matches. The CDR3 consists of 14 residues. Germline CDR1 is MNHNS and CDR2 is SASEGT. The data originate from a study of response to subunit inactivated influenza vaccine. Study-wide results and caveats: Authors suggested few new T cells are recruited by each seasonal influenza vaccination.

Sequencing used PBMCs from blood, obtained approximately 5 days after vaccination. The gene calls are TRBV6-1 and TRBJ1-1, with 8 bases lining up with TRBD1. The receptor comes from a man aged 50 or older who received an inactivated influenza vaccine. CDR3 amino acids: CASRMGTGGTEAFF. Here the CDR3 DNA reads TGTGCCAGCAGAATGGGAACAGGGGGCACTGAAGCTTTCTTT.